The entry below gives a single T cell receptor beta chain sequence along with its context. The data were produced by immunoSEQ multiplex PCR, yet TCRdb's version contains in-frame clones alone and is incomplete. The table has tens of thousands of clones, 93% seen once. This entry belongs to a study of T cell changes during pregnancy in multiple sclerosis. The CDR3 loop spans 15 amino acids. Germline V gene lookup returns CDR1 SGHNT and CDR2 YYREEE (reference sequence). The V segment lost 0 bases and the J segment 4 bases; nucleotides outside the gene matches: 5. The receptor's source is a female donor with multiple sclerosis, enrolled in a pregnancy study. The chain joins TRBV5-4 to TRBJ1-2; 8 bases match TRBD1. The sample consisted of peripheral blood, taken in the second trimester of pregnancy. DNA of the CDR3: TGTGCCAGCAGCTTGGCTGGACAGGGAGGCTATGGCTACACCTTC. It codes for CASSLAGQGGYGYTF.